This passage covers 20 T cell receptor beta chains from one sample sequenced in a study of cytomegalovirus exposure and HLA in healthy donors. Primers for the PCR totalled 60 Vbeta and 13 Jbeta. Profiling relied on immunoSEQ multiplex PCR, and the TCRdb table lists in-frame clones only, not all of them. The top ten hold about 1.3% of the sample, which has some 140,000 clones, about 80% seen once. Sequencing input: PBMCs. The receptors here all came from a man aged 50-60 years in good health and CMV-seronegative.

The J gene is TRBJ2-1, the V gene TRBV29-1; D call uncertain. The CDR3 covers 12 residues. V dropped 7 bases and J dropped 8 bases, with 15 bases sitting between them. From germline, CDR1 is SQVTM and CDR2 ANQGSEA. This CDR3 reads CSGAPPGDEQFF. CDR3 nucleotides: TGCAGCGGTGCCCCGCCCGGAGATGAGCAGTTCTTC.

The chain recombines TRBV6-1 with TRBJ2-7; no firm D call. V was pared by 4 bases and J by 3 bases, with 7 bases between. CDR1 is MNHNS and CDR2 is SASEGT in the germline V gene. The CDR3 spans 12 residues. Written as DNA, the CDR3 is TGTGCCAGCAGTGGCCCTAGCTACGAGCAGTACTTC. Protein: CASSGPSYEQYF.

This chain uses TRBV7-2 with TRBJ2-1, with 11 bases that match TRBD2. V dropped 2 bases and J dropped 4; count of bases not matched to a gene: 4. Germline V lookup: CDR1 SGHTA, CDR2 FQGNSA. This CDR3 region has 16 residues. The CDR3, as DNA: TGTGCCAGCAGCTTACTTGGGACTAGCGGTTACAATGAGCAGTTCTTC. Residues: CASSLLGTSGYNEQFF. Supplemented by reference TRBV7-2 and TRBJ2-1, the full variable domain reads GAGVSQSPSNKVTEKGKDVELRCDPISGHTALYWYRQSLGQGLEFLIYFQGNSAPDKSGLPSDRFSAERTGGSVSTLTIQRTQQEDSAVYLCASSLLGTSGYNEQFFGPGTRLTVL.

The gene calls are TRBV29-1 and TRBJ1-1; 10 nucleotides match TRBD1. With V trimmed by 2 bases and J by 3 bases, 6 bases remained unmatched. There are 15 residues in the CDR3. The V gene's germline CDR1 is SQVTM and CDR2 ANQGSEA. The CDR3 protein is CSVEKRQGADTEAFF. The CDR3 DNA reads TGCAGCGTTGAAAAAAGACAGGGGGCGGACACTGAAGCTTTCTTT.

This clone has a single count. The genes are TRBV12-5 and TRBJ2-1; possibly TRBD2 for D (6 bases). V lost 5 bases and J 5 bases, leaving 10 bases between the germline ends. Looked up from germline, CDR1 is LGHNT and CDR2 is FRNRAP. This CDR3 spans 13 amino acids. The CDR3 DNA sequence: TGTGCTAGTGGTCCCCCGGGGGACAATGAGCAGTTCTTC. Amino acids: CASGPPGDNEQFF.

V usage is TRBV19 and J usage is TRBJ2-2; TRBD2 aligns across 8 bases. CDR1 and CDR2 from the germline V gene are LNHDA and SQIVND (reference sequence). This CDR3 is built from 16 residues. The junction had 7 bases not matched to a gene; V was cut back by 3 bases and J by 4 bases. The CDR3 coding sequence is TGTGCCAGTAGTATCGATAGCGGGATATTCACCGGGGAGCTGTTTTTT. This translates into CASSIDSGIFTGELFF.

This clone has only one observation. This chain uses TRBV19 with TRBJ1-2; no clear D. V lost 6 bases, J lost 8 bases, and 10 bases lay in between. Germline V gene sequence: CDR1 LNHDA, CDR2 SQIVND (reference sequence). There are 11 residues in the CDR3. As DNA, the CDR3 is TGTGCCAGTAGGACGGCTAGCGGCTACACCTTC. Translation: CASRTASGYTF.

The CDR3 protein is CASSPGFGTYSKEQYF. The DNA of the CDR3 is TGTGCCAGCAGCCCTGGGTTCGGGACTTATTCCAAGGAGCAGTACTTC. The chain carries TRBV11-2 and TRBJ2-7, with D tentatively TRBD2 (6 bases). CDR1 and CDR2 (germline): SGHAT, FQNNGV. The CDR3 has 16 residues. Trimming took 5 bases from V and 7 from J, leaving 24 bases between them.

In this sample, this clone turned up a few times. CDR3 bases: TGTGCCAGCAGCGGAAGACTAGCGGGAGGCACCGGGGAGCTGTTTTTT. This gives the protein CASSGRLAGGTGELFF. V usage is TRBV7-9 and J usage is TRBJ2-2; 13 bases map to TRBD2. V lost 5 bases to trimming and J lost 4 bases; unmatched junction nucleotides: 4. Per the germline V gene, CDR1 is SEHNR and CDR2 is FQNEAQ (reference sequence). This CDR3 contains 16 residues. Full variable domain (remainder filled in from reference TRBV7-9 and TRBJ2-2): DTGVSQNPRHKITKRGQNVTFRCDPISEHNRLYWYRQTLGQGPEFLTYFQNEAQLEKSRLLSDRFSAERPKGSFSTLEIQRTEQGDSAMYLCASSGRLAGGTGELFFGEGSRLTVL.

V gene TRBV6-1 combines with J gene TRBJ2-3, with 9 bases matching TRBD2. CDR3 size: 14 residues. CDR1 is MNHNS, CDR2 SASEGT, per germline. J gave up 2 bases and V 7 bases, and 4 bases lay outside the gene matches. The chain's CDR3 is CASIAGDPTDTQYF. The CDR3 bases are TGTGCCAGCATAGCGGGAGACCCCACAGATACGCAGTATTTT.

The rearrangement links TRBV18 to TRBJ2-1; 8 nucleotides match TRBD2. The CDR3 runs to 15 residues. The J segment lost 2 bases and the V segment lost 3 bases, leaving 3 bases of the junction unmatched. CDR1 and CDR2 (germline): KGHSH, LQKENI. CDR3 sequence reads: CASSPQRETYNEQFF. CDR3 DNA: TGTGCCAGCTCACCCCAGCGGGAGACCTACAATGAGCAGTTCTTC.

CDR3 protein: CASSQDRNTEAFF. In nucleotides, the CDR3 is TGTGCCAGCTCACAGGACAGGAACACTGAAGCTTTCTTT. V usage is TRBV18 and J usage is TRBJ1-1; a weak D match, TRBD1 (6 bases). CDR1 is KGHSH and CDR2 is LQKENI in the germline V gene. Between the trimmed V and J ends, which lost 4 bases and 1 base, there was a span of 7 bases. The CDR3 length is 13 residues.

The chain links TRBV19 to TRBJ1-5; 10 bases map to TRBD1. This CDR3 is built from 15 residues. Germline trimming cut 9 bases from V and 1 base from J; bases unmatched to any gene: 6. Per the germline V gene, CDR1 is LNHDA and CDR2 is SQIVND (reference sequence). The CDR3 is CASQKTGGSNQPQHF. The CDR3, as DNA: TGTGCCAGCCAGAAGACAGGGGGCAGCAATCAGCCCCAGCATTTT.

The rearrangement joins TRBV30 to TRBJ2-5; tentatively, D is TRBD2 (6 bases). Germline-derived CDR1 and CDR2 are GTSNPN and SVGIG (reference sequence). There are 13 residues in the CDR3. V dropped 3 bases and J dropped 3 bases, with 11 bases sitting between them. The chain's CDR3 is CAWRSAGKETQYF. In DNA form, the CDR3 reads TGTGCCTGGAGATCGGCGGGAAAAGAGACCCAGTACTTC.

The CDR3 sequence is CASSSGGVNYGYTF. CDR3 bases: TGTGCCAGCAGCTCGGGAGGGGTCAACTATGGCTACACCTTC. This chain uses TRBV7-2 with TRBJ1-2; perhaps TRBD1 as D (5 bases). V shed 4 bases and J shed 2 bases, with 11 bases lying between them. Germline loops: CDR1 SGHTA, CDR2 FQGNSA. The CDR3 has 14 amino acids.

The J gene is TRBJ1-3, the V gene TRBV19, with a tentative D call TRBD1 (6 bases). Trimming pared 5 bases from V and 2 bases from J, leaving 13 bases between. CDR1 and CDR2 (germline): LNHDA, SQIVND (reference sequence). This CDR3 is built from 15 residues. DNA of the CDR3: TGTGCCAGTAGTCCAGCAGGGGCAGCTGGAAACACCATATATTTT. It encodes CASSPAGAAGNTIYF.

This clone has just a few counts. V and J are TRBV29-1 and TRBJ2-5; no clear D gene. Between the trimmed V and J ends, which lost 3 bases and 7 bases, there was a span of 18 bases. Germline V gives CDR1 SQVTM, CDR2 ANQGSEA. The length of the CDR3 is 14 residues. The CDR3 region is CSVDPAVSLGTQYF. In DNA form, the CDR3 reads TGCAGCGTTGACCCTGCCGTCTCCCTAGGGACCCAGTACTTC.

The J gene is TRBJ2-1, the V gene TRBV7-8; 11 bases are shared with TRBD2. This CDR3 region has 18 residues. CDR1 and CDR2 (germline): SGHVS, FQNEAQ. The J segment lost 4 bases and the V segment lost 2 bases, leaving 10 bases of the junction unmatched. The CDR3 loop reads CASSLSSGRAAGYNEQFF. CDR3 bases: TGTGCCAGCAGCTTAAGTAGCGGGAGGGCCGCCGGTTACAATGAGCAGTTCTTC. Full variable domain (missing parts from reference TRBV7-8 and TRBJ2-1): GAGVSQSPRYKVAKRGQDVALRCDPISGHVSLFWYQQALGQGPEFLTYFQNEAQLDKSGLPSDRFFAERPEGSVSTLKIQRTQQEDSAVYLCASSLSSGRAAGYNEQFFGPGTRLTVL.

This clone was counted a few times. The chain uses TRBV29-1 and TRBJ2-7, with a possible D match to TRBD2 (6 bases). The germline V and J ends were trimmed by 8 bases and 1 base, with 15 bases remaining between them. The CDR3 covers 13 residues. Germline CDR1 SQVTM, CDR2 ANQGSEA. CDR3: CSCSGGASYEQYF. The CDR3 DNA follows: TGCAGCTGCTCGGGCGGGGCGTCCTACGAGCAGTACTTC.

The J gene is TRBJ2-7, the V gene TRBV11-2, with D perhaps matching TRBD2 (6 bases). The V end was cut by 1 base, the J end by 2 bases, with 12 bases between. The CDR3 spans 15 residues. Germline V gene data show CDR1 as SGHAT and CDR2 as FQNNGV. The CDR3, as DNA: TGTGCCAGCAGCTTAGTTGGGGGGAGGACCTACGAGCAGTACTTC. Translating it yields CASSLVGGRTYEQYF. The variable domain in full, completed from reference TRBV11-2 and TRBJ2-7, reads EAGVAQSPRYKIIEKRQSVAFWCNPISGHATLYWYQQILGQGPKLLIQFQNNGVVDDSQLPKDRFSAERLKGVDSTLKIQPAKLEDSAVYLCASSLVGGRTYEQYFGPGTRLTVT.